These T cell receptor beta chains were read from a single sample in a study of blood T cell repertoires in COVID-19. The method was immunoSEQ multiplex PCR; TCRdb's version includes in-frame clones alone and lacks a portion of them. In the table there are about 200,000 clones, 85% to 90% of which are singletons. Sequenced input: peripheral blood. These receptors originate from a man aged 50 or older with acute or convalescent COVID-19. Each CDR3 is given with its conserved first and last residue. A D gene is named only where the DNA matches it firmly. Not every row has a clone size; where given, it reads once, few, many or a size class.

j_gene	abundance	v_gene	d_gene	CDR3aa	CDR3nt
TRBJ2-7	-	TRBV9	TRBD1	CASSDLTGAPYEQYF	TGTGCCAGCAGCGATCTAACAGGGGCCCCCTACGAGCAGTACTTC
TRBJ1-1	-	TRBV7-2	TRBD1	CASTSDRGSTEAFF	TGTGCCAGCACCTCAGACAGGGGAAGCACTGAAGCTTTCTTT
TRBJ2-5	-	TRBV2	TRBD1	CASKERQGQTQYF	TGTGCCAGCAAGGAACGACAGGGCCAGACCCAGTACTTC
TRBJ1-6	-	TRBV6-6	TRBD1	CASTSGQGYSPLHF	TGTGCCAGCACCTCCGGACAGGGGTATTCACCCCTCCACTTT
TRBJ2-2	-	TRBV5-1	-	CASSLRQGNTGELFF	TGCGCCAGCAGCTTGAGGCAGGGGAACACCGGGGAGCTGTTTTTT
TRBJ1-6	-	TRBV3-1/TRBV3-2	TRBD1	CASSQVGDRVGGPLHF	TGTGCCAGCAGCCAAGTGGGAGACAGGGTAGGCGGGCCCCTCCACTTT
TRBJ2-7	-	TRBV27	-	CASSSYHEQYF	TGTGCCAGCAGCTCTTATCACGAGCAGTACTTC
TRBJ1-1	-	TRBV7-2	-	CASSLVGRRPNTEAFF	TGTGCCAGCAGCTTAGTGGGCCGAAGGCCGAACACTGAAGCTTTCTTT
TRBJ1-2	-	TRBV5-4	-	CASSLSFATVYGYTF	TGTGCCAGCAGCTTGTCATTCGCGACAGTCTATGGCTACACCTTC
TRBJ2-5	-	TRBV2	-	CASRASGGTEETQYF	TGTGCCAGCAGAGCTTCCGGAGGCACGGAGGAGACCCAGTACTTC
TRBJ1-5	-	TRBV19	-	CASKDSRVRVSNQPQHF	TGTGCCAGTAAGGACTCAAGGGTGCGTGTGAGCAATCAGCCCCAGCATTTT
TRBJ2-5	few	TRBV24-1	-	CATSDSRGPRGPQYF	TGTGCCACCAGTGATTCAAGGGGCCCACGAGGTCCCCAGTACTTC
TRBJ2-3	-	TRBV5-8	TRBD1	CASSKGQGLRGVDTQYF	TGTGCCAGCAGCAAGGGACAGGGGCTGCGAGGTGTAGATACGCAGTATTTT
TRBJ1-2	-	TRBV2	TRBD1	CASSEAWGTTGGGYTF	TGTGCCAGCAGTGAAGCGTGGGGGACGACAGGGGGTGGCTACACCTTC
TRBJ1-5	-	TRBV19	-	CASSPSDRLNQPQHF	TGTGCCAGTAGTCCCTCCGACAGGTTGAATCAGCCCCAGCATTTT
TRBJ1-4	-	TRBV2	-	CASRDAGATNEKLFF	TGTGCCAGCAGGGATGCCGGGGCAACTAATGAAAAACTGTTTTTT
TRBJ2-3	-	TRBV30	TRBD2	CAWRGSGGTDTQYF	TGTGCCTGGAGAGGTAGCGGGGGGACAGATACGCAGTATTTT
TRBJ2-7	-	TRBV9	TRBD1	CASSVGTGVYEQYF	TGTGCCAGCAGCGTAGGGACAGGGGTCTACGAGCAGTACTTC
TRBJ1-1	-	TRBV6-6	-	CASSRPLGPGLTEAFF	TGTGCCAGCAGTCGACCTTTGGGGCCAGGGCTCACTGAAGCTTTCTTT
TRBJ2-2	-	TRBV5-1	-	CASSLVSGRTGELFF	TGCGCCAGCAGCTTGGTGAGCGGGCGCACCGGGGAGCTGTTTTTT
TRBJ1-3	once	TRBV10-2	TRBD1	CASWTGAGNTIYF	TGCGCCAGCTGGACAGGGGCTGGAAACACCATATATTTT
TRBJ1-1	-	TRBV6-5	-	CASSQGGQAFF	TGTGCCAGCAGTCAGGGAGGTCAAGCTTTCTTT
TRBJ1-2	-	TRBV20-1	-	CSALTGQRYTF	TGCAGTGCTCTAACCGGACAGCGATACACCTTC
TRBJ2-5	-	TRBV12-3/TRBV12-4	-	CASSLMETQYF	TGTGCCAGCAGCCTAATGGAGACCCAGTACTTC
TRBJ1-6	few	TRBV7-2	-	CASSPRTDSPLHF	TGTGCCAGCAGCCCCCGGACAGATTCACCCCTCCACTTT
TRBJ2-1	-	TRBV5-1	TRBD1	CASSGGTGGYNEQFF	TGCGCCAGCAGCGGCGGGACAGGGGGGTACAATGAGCAGTTCTTC
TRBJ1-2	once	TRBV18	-	CASSPNPEGSRGYTF	TGTGCCAGCTCACCAAATCCGGAAGGTTCGAGGGGCTACACCTTC
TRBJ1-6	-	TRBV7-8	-	CASSLDRGWSPLHF	TGTGCCAGCAGCTTAGATCGAGGGTGGTCACCCCTCCACTTT
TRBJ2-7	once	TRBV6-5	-	CAVKGGPYEQYF	TGTGCCGTTAAAGGAGGGCCCTACGAGCAGTACTTC
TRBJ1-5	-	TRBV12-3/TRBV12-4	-	CASSSGEHQPQHF	TGTGCCAGCAGTTCAGGGGAGCATCAGCCCCAGCATTTT
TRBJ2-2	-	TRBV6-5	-	CASSYDRTTGGELFF	TGTGCCAGCAGTTACGACCGGACGACAGGCGGGGAGCTGTTTTTT
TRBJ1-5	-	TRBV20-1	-	CSASGGRLNQPQHF	TGCAGTGCAAGTGGGGGCAGATTAAATCAGCCCCAGCATTTT
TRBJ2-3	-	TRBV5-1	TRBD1	CASSFTPGTVGDTQYF	TGCGCCAGCAGCTTTACGCCCGGGACAGTGGGAGATACGCAGTATTTT
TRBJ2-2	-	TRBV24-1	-	CATSDSGIGELFF	TGTGCCACCAGTGATTCCGGGATCGGGGAGCTGTTTTTT
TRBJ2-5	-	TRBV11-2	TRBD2	CATRGGSEAQYF	TGTGCCACCCGGGGAGGGTCTGAGGCCCAGTACTTC
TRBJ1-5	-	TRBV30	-	CAWSEQGGEPQHF	TGTGCCTGGAGTGAACAGGGAGGGGAGCCCCAGCATTTT
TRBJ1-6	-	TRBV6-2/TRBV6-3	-	CASSPGHVSPLHF	TGTGCCAGCAGCCCCGGACATGTTTCACCCCTCCACTTT